The 5 T cell receptor beta chains given below trace back to one sample, sequenced in a study of cytomegalovirus exposure and HLA in healthy donors. Vbeta (60) and Jbeta (13) primers were used in the PCR. Data came from immunoSEQ multiplex PCR; TCRdb stores just in-frame clones and leaves some out. The table includes some 180,000 clones, about 83% detected once. Sequenced input: PBMCs. The receptor set was obtained from a man aged 40-55 years in good health and CMV-seropositive.

The chain carries TRBV6-5 and TRBJ2-7; weak D call: TRBD2 (6 bases). The CDR3 length is 15 residues. Germline-derived CDR1 and CDR2 are MNHEY and SVGAGI. The V and J ends lost 6 bases and 4 bases respectively, with 19 bases between them. The CDR3 sequence: CASRGLTGPDYEQYF. The CDR3 nucleotides read TGTGCCAGCAGGGGACTCACAGGACCGGATTACGAGCAGTACTTC.

This clone was observed a handful of times. This chain connects TRBV2 to TRBJ2-7; 7 nucleotides agree with TRBD1. Germline values: CDR1 SNHLY, CDR2 FYNNEI. J gave up 3 bases and V 1 base, and 6 bases lay outside the gene matches. The length of the CDR3 is 15 residues. The CDR3 coding sequence is TGTGCCAGCAGTGAAGTGTCCAGGGGGTACTACGAGCAGTACTTC. It encodes CASSEVSRGYYEQYF.

The J gene is TRBJ2-3, the V gene TRBV14; D uncertain. Germline CDR1 reads SGHDN; CDR2 reads FVKESK. The CDR3 covers 13 residues. The V and J ends lost 0 bases and 5 bases respectively, with 6 bases between them. CDR3 sequence reads: CASSQDRGDTQYF. The CDR3 nucleotides read TGTGCCAGCAGCCAAGATCGAGGAGATACGCAGTATTTT.

V gene TRBV5-1 combines with J gene TRBJ1-1; unclear D gene. The CDR3 spans 15 residues. With 0 bases removed from V and 1 base from J, the gap between germline ends came to 10 bases. Germline V gene sequence: CDR1 SGHRS, CDR2 YFSETQ. This CDR3 reads CASSLGFGENTEAFF. Written as DNA, the CDR3 is TGCGCCAGCAGCTTGGGATTCGGGGAGAACACTGAAGCTTTCTTT.

This chain uses TRBV6-6 with TRBJ1-1; the match to TRBD1 covers 7 bases. The CDR3 extends over 15 amino acids. Trimming at V came to 6 bases and at J to 1 base, leaving 8 bases not matched to a gene. Looked up from germline, CDR1 is MNHNY and CDR2 is SVGAGI (reference sequence). CDR3 nucleotides: TGTGCCAGCAGCAACAGGGGATCGGGGAACACTGAAGCTTTCTTT. Translation: CASSNRGSGNTEAFF.